This T cell receptor beta chain was captured in a study of radiotherapy plus CTLA-4 blockade in lung cancer. Germline loops: CDR1 MNHEY, CDR2 SVGAGI. V lost 5 bases and J 4 bases, leaving 11 bases between the germline ends. The CDR3 totals 13 residues. Sequencing was performed with immunoSEQ multiplex PCR; in TCRdb, only in-frame clones are kept and a portion is missing. The repertoire includes about 50,000 clones, roughly 86% of them detected once, and approximately 5% sits in the top ten. Each patient with chemo-refractory metastatic non-small-cell lung cancer was treated with focal radiation plus CTLA-4 blockade using ipilimumab. Findings and caveats of the study: After treatment with radiotherapy plus ipilimumab, TCR clones that came from the tumor expanded in blood.

Concerning this clone itself: Its specificity is unknown.

The genes are TRBV6-5 and TRBJ1-1; D is uncertain. Sequenced material: peripheral blood, taken from a patient treated with radiotherapy plus ipilimumab. The source is a human donor with non-small cell lung cancer whose response to radiotherapy plus ipilimumab could not be evaluated. This CDR3 reads CASSEEEATEAFF. The CDR3 DNA is TGTGCCAGCAGTGAAGAAGAGGCCACTGAAGCTTTCTTT.